These 5 T cell receptor beta chains originate from one sample sequenced in a study of blood T cell repertoires in COVID-19. Libraries were prepared by immunoSEQ multiplex PCR; TCRdb keeps only in-frame clonotypes and omits some of them. This table has about 210,000 clones, roughly 81% appearing once. Material: peripheral blood. These receptors were collected from a woman aged 45-60 years with active or convalescent COVID-19.

The chain links TRBV5-1 to TRBJ2-3; the match to TRBD1 covers 8 bases. The CDR3 is 15 residues long. J was trimmed by 4 bases and V by 0 bases; bases with no gene match: 4. Germline lookup yields CDR1 SGHRS and CDR2 YFSETQ. In DNA form, the CDR3 reads TGCGCCAGCAGCTTGGTGGACAGGGATCCAGATACGCAGTATTTT. Translation gives CASSLVDRDPDTQYF.

V gene TRBV3-1 (or the pseudogene TRBV3-2) combines with J gene TRBJ1-2; D may be TRBD1 (6 bases). This CDR3 comprises 14 residues. Trimming took 4 bases from V and 0 from J, leaving 9 bases between them. Germline CDR1 LGHDT, CDR2 YNNKEL (reference sequence). CDR3 residues: CASSRQATNYGYTF. CDR3 nucleotides: TGTGCCAGCAGCCGACAGGCAACTAACTATGGCTACACCTTC.

The genes are TRBV11-2 and TRBJ1-3, with D tentatively TRBD1 (6 bases). Germline lookup yields CDR1 SGHAT and CDR2 FQNNGV. V was shortened by 1 base and J by 2 bases, with 15 bases between the two germline ends. The CDR3 extends over 17 amino acids. The CDR3 loop reads CASSLVGGGQPGNTIYF. The CDR3 coding sequence is TGTGCCAGCAGCTTAGTAGGGGGGGGCCAGCCTGGAAACACCATATATTTT.

The chain has TRBV5-1 and TRBJ1-4; D unresolved. Trimming stripped 0 bases from V and 7 bases from J, with 10 bases between. The CDR3 has 14 residues. The V gene's germline CDR1 is SGHRS and CDR2 YFSETQ. The CDR3 sequence is CASSLDNPVEKLFF. CDR3 in DNA: TGCGCCAGCAGCTTGGATAACCCGGTTGAAAAACTGTTTTTT.

V gene TRBV7-9 combines with J gene TRBJ2-1, with D unclear. The CDR3 has 15 residues. Germline CDR1 and CDR2: SEHNR and FQNEAQ (reference sequence). The V gene lost 0 bases and the J gene lost 3 bases, with 9 bases spanning the gap. The CDR3: CASSLALSNYNEQFF. In DNA, the CDR3 is TGTGCCAGCAGCTTAGCACTCTCAAACTACAATGAGCAGTTCTTC.